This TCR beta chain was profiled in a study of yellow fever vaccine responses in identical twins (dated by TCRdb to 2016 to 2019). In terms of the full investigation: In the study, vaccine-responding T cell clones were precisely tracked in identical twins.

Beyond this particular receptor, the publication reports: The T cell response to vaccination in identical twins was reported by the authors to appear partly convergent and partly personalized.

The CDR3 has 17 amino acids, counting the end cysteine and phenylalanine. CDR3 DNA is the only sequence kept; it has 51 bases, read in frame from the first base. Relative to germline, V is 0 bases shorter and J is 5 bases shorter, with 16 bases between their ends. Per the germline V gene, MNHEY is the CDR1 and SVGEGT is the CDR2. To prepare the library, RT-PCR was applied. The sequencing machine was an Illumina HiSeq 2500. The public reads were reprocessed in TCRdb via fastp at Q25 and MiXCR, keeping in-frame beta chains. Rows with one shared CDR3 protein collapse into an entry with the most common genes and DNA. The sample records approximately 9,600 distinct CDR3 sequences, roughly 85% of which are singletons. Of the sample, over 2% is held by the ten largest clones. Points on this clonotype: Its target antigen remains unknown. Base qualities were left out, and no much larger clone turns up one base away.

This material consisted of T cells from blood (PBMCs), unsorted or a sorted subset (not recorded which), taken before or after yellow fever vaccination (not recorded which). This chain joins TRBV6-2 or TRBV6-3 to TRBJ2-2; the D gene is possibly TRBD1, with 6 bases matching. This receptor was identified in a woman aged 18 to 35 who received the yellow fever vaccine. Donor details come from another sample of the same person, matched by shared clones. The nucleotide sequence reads TGTGCCAGCAGTTACTCGAGGACAGCCACCGCGACCGGGGAGCTGTTTTTT. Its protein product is CASSYSRTATATGELFF.